This TCR beta chain is from a study of blood T cell repertoires in COVID-19. Whole-study context: PBMCs, B-cell-depleted T cells, or T cells were the source of the cDNA or gDNA that made up the material.

The length of the CDR3 is 14 residues. Germline assignment: CDR1 LNHDA and CDR2 SQIVND (reference sequence). The ends were cut back, 5 bases at V and 3 bases at J, with 14 bases in the middle. Generated by immunoSEQ multiplex PCR, the TCRdb table keeps only in-frame clones and is missing some. The sample contains 60,000 to 80,000 clones, around 87% of which appear only once. The chain combines TRBV19 with TRBJ2-7, with a tentative D call TRBD2 (6 bases). The sequence was obtained from a human donor in a cohort sampled during active COVID-19. The specimen sequenced was peripheral blood. The CDR3 nucleotides read TGTGCCAGTAGTGGAGGGTCGGGGAACTACGAGCAGTACTTC. Translation: CASSGGSGNYEQYF.